The clone carrying this T cell receptor (beta chain) has at least ten counts. The antigen remains undetermined. This sample stems from a study of regulatory T cells in long-lasting Graves disease. Study findings and constraints: Those with persistent Graves' had less TCR diversity than newly diagnosed patients.

Trimming removed 4 bases at V and 2 bases at J, with 9 bases between. CDR3 length: 13 amino acids. Germline CDR1 is SGHAT and CDR2 is FQNNGV. For TCR beta, libraries came from iRepertoire HTBI primers and Arm-PCR of CDR3 regions. MiXCR, applied by TCRdb to the multiplex PCR reads, yields one record per CDR3 protein. The top ten hold less than 30% of the sample, which has some 330,000 distinct CDR3 sequences, approximately 23% seen once. The time point was: persistent/refractory GD, antithyroid drugs over 5 years with positive TRAb. PBMCs provided the RNA from which the TCR library was made. The TCR originated in a woman aged 40 to 55 with Graves disease. The chain uses TRBV11-2 and TRBJ2-7; D gene uncertain. Sample: peripheral blood mononuclear cells (PBMCs), taken when the disease was refractory, from a patient treated with antithyroid drugs. The chain's CDR3 is CASSSLSPYEQYF. For the CDR3, the DNA is TGTGCCAGCAGCTCCCTCTCCCCCTACGAGCAGTACTTC.